This T cell receptor (beta chain) was identified during a study of blood T cell repertoires in COVID-19 (dated by TCRdb to about 2020). General notes on the study: Samples from collaborators originated in the United States, Italy and Spain and spanned both the acute and convalescent phases of COVID-19. The samples were drawn from the first 160 participants of the ongoing ImmuneRACE study and from roughly 1,300 subjects provided by 6 global collaborators. HLA class I and class II types, where available, came from metadata supplied by the sample provider rather than from assay-based typing. The material from the prospective study consisted of cDNA or gDNA derived from T cells, B-cell-depleted T cells, or PBMCs. The repertoires were released in a freely available public database intended as a resource for research on the immune response to SARS-CoV-2. Subjects who had been exposed to COVID-19, were actively infected with it, or had recovered from it provided the deeply sampled blood TCRbeta repertoires that made up the dataset. A de-identified subject ID, COVID-19 status, age in years and sex were almost always included in the sample metadata. What the study reported, not specific to this receptor: Clinical and demographic metadata were provided uncurated, with the amount varying by source and participant.

Turning to this clone: It lacks a known antigen. No quality values exist for individual bases; no much larger clone is one base distant.

TCRbeta CDR3 regions were amplified from genomic DNA using the immunoSEQ Assay, a bias-controlled multiplex PCR. The authors' analysis ran thus. Within the assay, amplification of reference gene primers was used to estimate how many nucleated cells each sample contained. To quantify the absolute abundance of each unique TCRbeta CDR3 rearrangement, sequence reads were collapsed and filtered. Productive Simpson clonality was computed per sample as the square root of Simpson's diversity index over productive rearrangements. TCRdb obtained this table from immuneACCESS and retained in-frame rearrangements with V and J assigned. These tables miss some clones; where compared with another copy, unresolved V genes account for less than half of the shortfall, and the remainder is unexplained. That table furnishes V, J and clone size, whereas the DNA furnished D and trimming. The sample has about 330,000 clones on record, more than 85% of them singletons. Of the sample, roughly 18% is held by the ten largest clones.

CDR1 MNHEY and CDR2 SVGAGI are derived from the germline V gene. V is reduced by 2 bases and J by 0 bases, leaving a spacing of 5 bases between them. From its cysteine to its phenylalanine, the CDR3 spans 14 amino acids. Just CDR3 DNA is preserved here, 42 bases in frame from base 1. In the prospective study, participants were about 18 to 100 years old, resided in about two dozen geographic areas of the United States, and were enrolled through a virtual design. In the prospective study, participants were assigned to cohorts based on the clinical history participants reported in a screening survey and a study questionnaire. Recovered participants in ImmuneRACE Cohort 3 were defined as having two consecutive negative NP/OP PCR tests, clearance from a healthcare professional, or resolution of symptoms. In the prospective study, whole blood, serum and a nasopharyngeal or oropharyngeal swab were collected from each participant by mobile phlebotomists. Over a roughly 2-month period, participants in the prospective study had the option of providing additional blood draws and questionnaires. Blood samples from the prospective study were shipped frozen or at room temperature prior to DNA extraction.

Sequencing was performed on PBMCs or T cells enriched from blood (not recorded which). This clonotype was obtained from a woman aged 25-40 years who had recovered from COVID-19. The chain is made from TRBV6-5 and TRBJ1-5; no D gene can be assigned with confidence. The nucleotide sequence reads TGTGCCAGCAGTTACGAGTATAGCAATCAGCCCCAGCATTTT. It is translated as CASSYEYSNQPQHF.